These 8 T cell receptor beta chains came from one sample sequenced in a study of blood T cell repertoires in COVID-19. Method: immunoSEQ multiplex PCR; TCRdb's copy keeps in-frame clones and lacks some. This sample carries some 260,000 clones, roughly 91% of them seen once, and the ten largest clones take approximately 9.5%. The sequencing sample was made of PBMCs or T cells enriched from blood (not recorded which). The origin of the receptors is a man aged 35 to 55 who had recovered from COVID-19.

This chain uses TRBV27 with TRBJ1-5, with D maybe TRBD1 (6 bases). V lost 6 bases, J lost 10 bases, and 22 bases lay in between. Germline V gene sequence: CDR1 MNHEY, CDR2 SMNVEV (reference sequence). The CDR3 contains 15 residues. CDR3 protein: CASRPGGARMKPQHF. The CDR3 DNA sequence: TGTGCCAGCAGGCCCGGGGGGGCGCGAATGAAACCCCAGCATTTT.

This clone was seen many times. The CDR3 loop is CASSYFGGNQPQHF. Here the CDR3 DNA reads TGTGCCAGCAGCTATTTTGGGGGGAATCAGCCCCAGCATTTT. The V gene is TRBV6-6, the J gene TRBJ1-5; possibly TRBD1 for D (5 bases). V was pared by 6 bases and J by 4 bases, with 13 bases between. Germline assignment: CDR1 MNHNY and CDR2 SVGAGI (reference sequence). This CDR3 spans 14 amino acids.

This clone was detected only once. The V call is TRBV4-1, the J call TRBJ1-5; D is unresolved. The CDR3 spans 13 residues. Per germline, CDR1 MGHRA and CDR2 YSYEKL. The V gene lost 2 bases and the J gene lost 6 bases, with 8 bases spanning the gap. CDR3 loop: CASSQSSSQPQHF. CDR3 bases: TGCGCCAGCAGCCAATCGAGTAGTCAGCCCCAGCATTTT.

This clone has only one observation. The genes are TRBV7-7 and TRBJ2-1; 7 bases line up with TRBD2. Germline CDR1 reads SSHAT; CDR2 reads FNYEAQ (reference sequence). This CDR3 is 15 amino acids long. V trimming: 5 bases; J trimming: 6 bases; junction bases outside the gene matches: 10. CDR3 amino acids: CASSPAGLGGNEQFF. Here the CDR3 DNA reads TGTGCCAGCAGCCCAGCGGGGCTGGGGGGCAATGAGCAGTTCTTC. Full variable domain (missing parts from reference TRBV7-7 and TRBJ2-1): GAGVSQSPRYKVTKRGQDVTLRCDPISSHATLYWYQQALGQGPEFLTYFNYEAQPDKSGLPSDRFSAERPEGSISTLTIQRTEQRDSAMYRCASSPAGLGGNEQFFGPGTRLTVL.

This clone came up once. The V call is TRBV27, the J call TRBJ2-2; D might be TRBD2 (6 bases). Germline assignment: CDR1 MNHEY and CDR2 SMNVEV (reference sequence). The CDR3 contains 17 residues. Between the trimmed V and J ends, which lost 0 bases and 6 bases, there was a span of 17 bases. The CDR3 DNA follows: TGTGCCAGCAGTTTATCGATAATATTCGGGGAGGCCGGGGAGCTGTTTTTT. Translating gives CASSLSIIFGEAGELFF.

V gene TRBV5-4 combines with J gene TRBJ2-3; 7 positions agree with TRBD2. The CDR3 covers 15 residues. Germline-derived CDR1 and CDR2 are SGHNT and YYREEE (reference sequence). V gave up 4 bases and J gave up 3 bases; unmatched junction bases: 8. The CDR3 protein is CASSRDSGSTDTQYF. The CDR3 coding sequence is TGTGCCAGCAGCCGAGATAGCGGGTCTACAGATACGCAGTATTTT.

This clone was recorded a few times. The chain uses TRBV5-4 and TRBJ2-7; 8 nucleotides align to TRBD2. The CDR3 consists of 14 residues. Per the germline V gene, CDR1 is SGHNT and CDR2 is YYREEE (reference sequence). The V and J ends lost 1 base and 3 bases, in that order; junction bases with no gene match: 3. DNA of the CDR3: TGTGCCAGCAGCTTGAGAAGCGGGAGCTACGAGCAGTACTTC. Amino acid sequence: CASSLRSGSYEQYF.

The J gene is TRBJ1-1, the V gene TRBV10-2; D is unclear. V lost 2 bases and J lost 6, with 13 bases in between. The CDR3 covers 14 residues. The germline V gene encodes CDR1 WSHSY and CDR2 SAAADI. CDR3 protein: CASSEVFKRAEAFF. The CDR3 bases are TGCGCCAGCAGTGAGGTCTTCAAGAGGGCTGAAGCTTTCTTT.